A selection of T cell receptor beta chains follows, all from one sample in a study of T cells in Graves' hyperthyroidism and ophthalmopathy. MiXCR, applied by TCRdb to the multiplex PCR reads, yields one record per CDR3 protein. The sample contains fewer than 450,000 distinct CDR3 sequences, about a sixth of which appear only once. Specimen: blood. The receptors were sampled from a woman aged 30 to 39 with Graves' hyperthyroidism that later progressed to Graves' ophthalmopathy. CDR3s include the opening cysteine and the closing phenylalanine or tryptophan. D genes are given only for firm matches. Some rows mark clone size as missing; the rest say once, few, many or name a class of expanded clone.

cdr3_aa: CAWSVKRRTNEKLFF
cdr3_nt: TGTGCCTGGAGTGTAAAACGGAGAACTAATGAAAAACTGTTTTTT
clone_size: many
j_call: TRBJ1-4
d_call: -
v_call: TRBV30

cdr3_aa: CATNERAGNGYTF
cdr3_nt: TGTGCCACCAACGAGCGGGCAGGGAACGGCTACACCTTC
clone_size: many
j_call: TRBJ1-2
d_call: -
v_call: TRBV28

cdr3_aa: CAISGREDSGGTDTQYF
cdr3_nt: TGTGCCATCAGTGGAAGGGAGGATAGCGGGGGAACAGATACGCAGTATTTT
clone_size: many
j_call: TRBJ2-3
d_call: TRBD2
v_call: TRBV10-3

cdr3_aa: CASRAIQGGDNQPQHF
cdr3_nt: TGTGCCAGCAGGGCGATTCAGGGAGGGGACAATCAGCCCCAGCATTTT
clone_size: -
j_call: TRBJ1-5
d_call: -
v_call: TRBV6-1

cdr3_aa: CATSREGQGYEQYF
cdr3_nt: TGTGCCACCAGCAGAGAGGGGCAGGGCTACGAGCAGTACTTC
clone_size: many
j_call: TRBJ2-7
d_call: -
v_call: TRBV15

cdr3_aa: CASSVGGGLPNTRELFF
cdr3_nt: TGTGCCAGCAGCGTAGGGGGGGGACTTCCGAACACCAGGGAGCTGTTTTTT
clone_size: -
j_call: TRBJ2-2
d_call: TRBD2
v_call: TRBV9

cdr3_aa: CASSQGRPNEKLFF
cdr3_nt: TGCGCCAGCAGCCAAGGGAGACCTAATGAAAAACTGTTTTTT
clone_size: few
j_call: TRBJ1-4
d_call: -
v_call: TRBV10-2

cdr3_aa: CASSEAGTLRGNYEQYF
cdr3_nt: TGTGCCAGCAGTGAAGCCGGAACTCTTAGGGGAAACTACGAGCAGTACTTC
clone_size: -
j_call: TRBJ2-7
d_call: -
v_call: TRBV6-1

cdr3_aa: CAISEGTKSGASETQYF
cdr3_nt: TGTGCCATCAGTGAAGGGACTAAAAGCGGGGCCAGCGAGACCCAGTACTTC
clone_size: many
j_call: TRBJ2-5
d_call: TRBD2
v_call: TRBV10-3

cdr3_aa: CASSVQGGQYF
cdr3_nt: TGTGCCAGCAGTGTGCAAGGCGGGCAGTACTTC
clone_size: many
j_call: TRBJ2-7
d_call: -
v_call: TRBV28

cdr3_aa: CAISEGTGGVKAFF
cdr3_nt: TGTGCCATCAGTGAGGGGACAGGGGGCGTGAAAGCTTTCTTT
clone_size: -
j_call: TRBJ1-1
d_call: TRBD1
v_call: TRBV10-3

cdr3_aa: CASSGGQAYTDTQYF
cdr3_nt: TGCGCCAGCAGTGGGGGACAGGCCTACACAGATACGCAGTATTTT
clone_size: few
j_call: TRBJ2-3
d_call: TRBD1
v_call: TRBV10-2

cdr3_aa: CASNSGGRNYGYTF
cdr3_nt: TGTGCCAGCAATAGCGGCGGTAGAAACTATGGCTACACCTTC
clone_size: many
j_call: TRBJ1-2
d_call: -
v_call: TRBV6-1

cdr3_aa: CASRRSGQGIGGSKFF
cdr3_nt: TGCGCCAGCAGACGCTCCGGACAGGGAATTGGCGGGTCAAAGTTCTTC
clone_size: few
j_call: TRBJ2-1
d_call: TRBD1
v_call: TRBV5-1

cdr3_aa: CASSETGFTIHSYEQYF
cdr3_nt: TGTGCCAGCAGTGAAACAGGTTTCACAATACACTCCTACGAGCAGTACTTC
clone_size: many
j_call: TRBJ2-7
d_call: -
v_call: TRBV2

cdr3_aa: CASSIWTGKDTGELFF
cdr3_nt: TGTGCCAGTAGTATTTGGACAGGGAAAGACACCGGGGAGCTGTTTTTT
clone_size: many
j_call: TRBJ2-2
d_call: TRBD1
v_call: TRBV19

cdr3_aa: CASSLGVSPLHF
cdr3_nt: TGTGCCAGCAGCTTGGGGGTTTCACCCCTCCACTTT
clone_size: many
j_call: TRBJ1-6
d_call: -
v_call: TRBV11-3

cdr3_aa: CASSLGLLNTEAFF
cdr3_nt: TGCGCCAGCAGCTTGGGGTTGTTGAACACTGAAGCTTTCTTT
clone_size: few
j_call: TRBJ1-1
d_call: -
v_call: TRBV5-1

cdr3_aa: CASSYRQGPWEQYF
cdr3_nt: TGTGCCAGCAGTTACCGACAGGGGCCCTGGGAGCAGTACTTC
clone_size: few
j_call: TRBJ2-7
d_call: TRBD1
v_call: TRBV27

cdr3_aa: CASSLSSNYGYTF
cdr3_nt: TGTGCCAGCAGTTTAAGCTCTAACTATGGCTACACCTTC
clone_size: many
j_call: TRBJ1-2
d_call: -
v_call: TRBV28

cdr3_aa: CASRQRQGYEQYF
cdr3_nt: TGTGCCAGCAGACAAAGACAGGGCTACGAGCAGTACTTC
clone_size: many
j_call: TRBJ2-7
d_call: TRBD1
v_call: TRBV12-3/TRBV12-4

cdr3_aa: CASSSDYEQYF
cdr3_nt: TGTGCCAGCAGCTCCGACTACGAGCAGTACTTC
clone_size: few
j_call: TRBJ2-7
d_call: -
v_call: TRBV7-9

cdr3_aa: CASSFGGYTEAFF
cdr3_nt: TGCGCCAGCAGCTTCGGGGGCTACACTGAAGCTTTCTTT
clone_size: few
j_call: TRBJ1-1
d_call: -
v_call: TRBV5-1

cdr3_aa: CASSQDRLRTEAFF
cdr3_nt: TGCGCCAGCAGCCAGGACAGGCTACGGACTGAAGCTTTCTTT
clone_size: -
j_call: TRBJ1-1
d_call: TRBD1
v_call: TRBV4-1

cdr3_aa: CASSQVEISYEQYF
cdr3_nt: TGTGCCAGCAGCCAAGTGGAAATCTCCTACGAGCAGTACTTC
clone_size: few
j_call: TRBJ2-7
d_call: -
v_call: TRBV4-2

cdr3_aa: CASSTAGPGEETQYF
cdr3_nt: TGTGCCAGTAGTACAGCAGGGCCGGGGGAAGAGACCCAGTACTTC
clone_size: many
j_call: TRBJ2-5
d_call: -
v_call: TRBV19

cdr3_aa: CASSWTASDTQYF
cdr3_nt: TGTGCCAGCAGCTGGACAGCGTCAGATACGCAGTATTTT
clone_size: many
j_call: TRBJ2-3
d_call: -
v_call: TRBV5-6

cdr3_aa: CASSSLGPSFQETQYF
cdr3_nt: TGTGCCAGCAGTTCCTTAGGGCCGTCATTTCAAGAGACCCAGTACTTC
clone_size: many
j_call: TRBJ2-5
d_call: -
v_call: TRBV6-1

cdr3_aa: CASSLVGDSGNTIYF
cdr3_nt: TGCGCCAGCAGCTTGGTTGGAGATTCTGGAAACACCATATATTTT
clone_size: few
j_call: TRBJ1-3
d_call: -
v_call: TRBV5-1